Shown below are 32 T cell receptor beta chains from a single sample sequenced in a study of blood T cell repertoires in COVID-19. Generated by immunoSEQ multiplex PCR, the TCRdb table keeps only in-frame clones and is missing some. This sample carries around 250,000 clones, 65% to 90% of them seen once, and the ten largest clones take 5.1%. Sequencing used peripheral blood. The receptors here all came from a man in his fifties or sixties with active or convalescent COVID-19.

The chain joins TRBV6-2 or TRBV6-3 to TRBJ2-1; 12 positions match TRBD2. This CDR3 is built from 17 residues. V lost 5 bases to trimming and J lost 2 bases; unmatched junction nucleotides: 7. CDR1 is MNHEY, CDR2 SVGEGT, per germline. The CDR3 DNA reads TGTGCCAGCAGTATACGGACTAGCGGGACGACCTACAATGAGCAGTTCTTC. The encoded protein is CASSIRTSGTTYNEQFF.

The chain employs TRBV6-2 or TRBV6-3 and TRBJ2-2, with 10 bases matching TRBD2. CDR1 is MNHEY, CDR2 SVGEGT, per germline. J gave up 3 bases and V 1 base, and 5 bases lay outside the gene matches. The CDR3 covers 17 residues. Here the CDR3 reads CASSYLSGRADTGELFF. DNA for the CDR3: TGTGCCAGCAGTTACTTAAGCGGGAGGGCGGACACCGGGGAGCTGTTTTTT.

The chain uses TRBV13 and TRBJ2-7; D call uncertain. CDR3 length: 14 amino acids. V was shortened by 2 bases and J by 6 bases, with 14 bases between the two germline ends. The V gene's germline CDR1 is PRHDT and CDR2 FYEKMQ (reference sequence). As DNA, the CDR3 is TGTGCCAGCAGCTTATCGGCAGCGCCCTCCGAGCAGTACTTC. Its translation: CASSLSAAPSEQYF.

This clone showed up just a few times. The V call is TRBV19, the J call TRBJ1-2; 7 nucleotides align to TRBD1. In germline, CDR1 is LNHDA, CDR2 SQIVND (reference sequence). The CDR3 consists of 14 residues. Trimming cost V 7 bases and J 4 bases; bases outside gene matches: 9. Here the CDR3 DNA reads TGTGCCAGTACCACCGGCGGGACAGTCTATGGCTACACCTTC. Translating gives CASTTGGTVYGYTF. The full variable domain, with the rest looked up from reference TRBV19 and TRBJ1-2, is DGGITQSPKYLFRKEGQNVTLSCEQNLNHDAMYWYRQDPGQGLRLIYYSQIVNDFQKGDIAEGYSVSREKKESFPLTVTSAQKNPTAFYLCASTTGGTVYGYTFGSGTRLTVV.

The chain links TRBV18 to TRBJ1-4; 8 bases line up with TRBD1. CDR1 is KGHSH, CDR2 LQKENI, per germline. The CDR3 totals 14 residues. The ends lost 3 bases at V and 8 bases at J; junction bases unmatched: 5. The CDR3 region is CASSPGRGPEKLFF. Here the CDR3 DNA reads TGTGCCAGCTCACCGGGCAGGGGGCCGGAAAAACTGTTTTTT.

This clone was seen a few times. V and J are TRBV2 and TRBJ2-3; 9 bases align to TRBD1. V shed 3 bases, J shed 4 bases, and the junction held 2 bases outside the gene matches. Germline-derived CDR1 and CDR2 are SNHLY and FYNNEI. The CDR3 covers 14 residues. CDR3 DNA: TGTGCCAGCAGTGAGGGACAGGGCTCAGATACGCAGTATTTT. It translates to CASSEGQGSDTQYF.

The J gene is TRBJ1-1, the V gene TRBV3-1 (or the pseudogene TRBV3-2); D is uncertain. Per the germline V gene, CDR1 is LGHDT and CDR2 is YNNKEL (reference sequence). Trimming pared 0 bases from V and 4 bases from J, leaving 12 bases between. The CDR3 runs 15 residues. CDR3: CASSQEQRLGTEAFF. The DNA of the CDR3 is TGTGCCAGCAGCCAAGAACAGCGACTAGGCACTGAAGCTTTCTTT.

The chain joins TRBV7-6 to TRBJ1-5, with 8 bases that match TRBD1. The length of the CDR3 is 15 residues. Germline CDR1 SGHVS, CDR2 FNYEAQ. V trimming: 4 bases; J trimming: 2 bases; junction bases outside the gene matches: 4. DNA of the CDR3: TGTGCCAGCAGCTCTGGGACAGGTGGCAATCAGCCCCAGCATTTT. Amino acid sequence: CASSSGTGGNQPQHF.

This clone was seen a few times. This chain joins TRBV30 and TRBJ2-7; D is perhaps TRBD2 (5 bases). Germline CDR1 and CDR2: GTSNPN and SVGIG (reference sequence). V was cut by 5 bases and J by 5 bases, with 19 bases left in between. The CDR3 has 14 amino acids. The CDR3 DNA reads TGTGCCTGGGACCGCGAGCGGACGAGTCACGAGCAGTACTTC. Its translation: CAWDRERTSHEQYF.

The chain links TRBV6-5 to TRBJ1-3; D is ambiguous. Deletions cut 10 bases from V and 0 bases from J, with 13 bases between. CDR3 size: 14 residues. In germline, CDR1 is MNHEY, CDR2 SVGAGI. The CDR3 region has the DNA TGTGCCACCCGAGATCCTTACTCTGGAAACACCATATATTTT. Encoded protein: CATRDPYSGNTIYF.

The V call is TRBV12-5, the J call TRBJ1-2, with D possibly TRBD1 on 6 matching bases. The CDR3 has 16 amino acids. Germline V gene data show CDR1 as LGHNT and CDR2 as FRNRAP. Trimming shortened V by 0 bases and J by 6 bases, and 17 bases separated the two germline ends. The CDR3 here is CASGLVAKGEGDGYTF. The CDR3 DNA follows: TGTGCTAGTGGTTTGGTAGCGAAGGGAGAGGGGGATGGCTACACCTTC. Supplemented by reference TRBV12-5 and TRBJ1-2, the full variable domain reads DARVTQTPRHKVTEMGQEVTMRCQPILGHNTVFWYRQTMMQGLELLAYFRNRAPLDDSGMPKDRFSAEMPDATLATLKIQPSEPRDSAVYFCASGLVAKGEGDGYTFGSGTRLTVV.

This clone occurred a few times. J is TRBJ1-2 and V is TRBV5-4; tentative D call: TRBD1 (5 bases). V lost 4 bases and J lost 5, with 12 bases in between. Looked up from germline, CDR1 is SGHNT and CDR2 is YYREEE (reference sequence). The CDR3 is made up of 13 amino acids. The DNA for the CDR3 is TGTGCCAGCAGCATTCCTGGACATTATGGCTACACCTTC. It specifies CASSIPGHYGYTF.

The chain employs TRBV5-8 and TRBJ2-3; 10 nucleotides align to TRBD2. J gave up 1 base and V 2 bases, and 13 bases lay outside the gene matches. Germline CDR1 and CDR2: SGHTS and YDEGEE. The CDR3 is made up of 19 amino acids. CDR3: CASSFMGLAGDWGTDTQYF. The CDR3 DNA follows: TGTGCCAGCAGCTTTATGGGTCTAGCGGGAGATTGGGGCACAGATACGCAGTATTTT.

The J gene is TRBJ2-5, the V gene TRBV11-2, with 7 nucleotides matching TRBD2. V shed 4 bases and J 5 bases; nucleotides not matched to a gene: 13. The CDR3 runs 16 residues. Germline V gives CDR1 SGHAT, CDR2 FQNNGV. CDR3 in amino acids: CASSSRGGEGIETQYF. The CDR3 DNA follows: TGTGCCAGCAGCTCAAGGGGCGGGGAGGGGATCGAGACCCAGTACTTC.

J is TRBJ1-4 and V is TRBV11-2; D unresolved. V lost 1 base and J lost 7, with 7 bases in between. CDR1 SGHAT and CDR2 FQNNGV come from the germline V gene. The CDR3 covers 13 residues. This CDR3 is CASSLVTGEKLFF. Written as DNA, the CDR3 is TGTGCCAGCAGCTTAGTTACGGGTGAAAAACTGTTTTTT.

The chain combines TRBV28 with TRBJ2-7, with TRBD1 matching 7 bases. The length of the CDR3 is 14 residues. V lost 5 bases, J lost 2 bases, and 6 bases stayed unmatched. Germline-derived CDR1 and CDR2 are MDHEN and SYDVKM. CDR3 nucleotides: TGTGCCAGCAGTACACAGGGGACCCCCTACGAGCAGTACTTC. Translated, it gives CASSTQGTPYEQYF.

V is TRBV28 and J is TRBJ2-7; TRBD1 matches 9 bases. J gave up 2 bases and V 4 bases, and 6 bases lay outside the gene matches. CDR3 length equals 15 residues. Germline V gives CDR1 MDHEN, CDR2 SYDVKM. CDR3 bases: TGTGCCAGCAGTTGGGGGACAGGGCAGGCCTACGAGCAGTACTTC. It codes for CASSWGTGQAYEQYF.

J is TRBJ1-1 and V is TRBV6-1; D ambiguous. The CDR3 is 12 residues long. Germline V lookup: CDR1 MNHNS, CDR2 SASEGT. V was clipped by 3 bases and J by 2 bases, with 4 bases between them. In DNA, the CDR3 is TGTGCCAGCAGTGATCTAAACACTGAAGCTTTCTTT. Encoded protein: CASSDLNTEAFF.

The chain employs TRBV19 and TRBJ1-5, with 9 bases that match TRBD1. Germline V gene data show CDR1 as LNHDA and CDR2 as SQIVND (reference sequence). The CDR3 totals 14 residues. With V trimmed by 9 bases and J by 3 bases, 6 bases remained unmatched. CDR3 amino acids: CASRDRAFNQPQHF. CDR3 nucleotide sequence: TGTGCCAGCCGGGACAGGGCCTTCAATCAGCCCCAGCATTTT. Full variable domain (missing parts from reference TRBV19 and TRBJ1-5): DGGITQSPKYLFRKEGQNVTLSCEQNLNHDAMYWYRQDPGQGLRLIYYSQIVNDFQKGDIAEGYSVSREKKESFPLTVTSAQKNPTAFYLCASRDRAFNQPQHFGDGTRLSIL.

V is TRBV10-2 and J is TRBJ1-1, with TRBD1 matching 9 bases. CDR1 and CDR2 (germline): WSHSY, SAAADI. The CDR3 has 15 amino acids. V lost 4 bases and J lost 3; bases outside the gene matches: 6. The CDR3 is CASSAPTGGYTEAFF. DNA for the CDR3: TGCGCCAGCAGTGCCCCCACAGGGGGCTACACTGAAGCTTTCTTT.

The V call is TRBV7-6, the J call TRBJ1-2, with a possible D match to TRBD1 (5 bases). V dropped 4 bases and J dropped 2 bases, with 14 bases sitting between them. The CDR3 sequence is 15 residues long. Germline V CDR1 and CDR2: SGHVS, FNYEAQ. CDR3: CASSYKPDSNYGYTF. The CDR3 DNA reads as TGTGCCAGCAGCTATAAGCCCGACAGCAACTATGGCTACACCTTC.

The gene calls are TRBV6-5 and TRBJ2-3; D perhaps matches TRBD2 (6 bases). CDR1 is MNHEY and CDR2 is SVGAGI in the germline V gene. This CDR3 is built from 14 residues. Trimming pared 4 bases from V and 4 bases from J, leaving 12 bases between. CDR3 sequence (DNA): TGTGCCAGCAGTTCCAGCGGGTCGGCAGATACGCAGTATTTT. Translating it yields CASSSSGSADTQYF.

As regards this clone: At the DNA level, this CDR3 is encoded by other sequences in the same sample as well. CDR3 nucleotide sequence: TGTGCCAGCAGCTTAGTTGGGGGGACTGGAGAGACCCAGTACTTC. Translated: CASSLVGGTGETQYF. The genes are TRBV11-2 and TRBJ2-5; weak D call: TRBD2 (6 bases). The V gene lost 1 base and the J gene lost 4 bases, with 13 bases spanning the gap. The germline V gene has CDR1 SGHAT and CDR2 FQNNGV. CDR3 length: 15 amino acids.

The V gene is TRBV28, the J gene TRBJ2-1; TRBD1 is a possible D gene (6 bases). Trimming cost V 7 bases and J 6 bases, with 13 bases left between them. The CDR3 consists of 13 residues. Germline-derived CDR1 and CDR2 are MDHEN and SYDVKM. The CDR3: CASTSLGGNEQFF. The CDR3 coding sequence is TGTGCCAGCACCTCGCTAGGGGGCAATGAGCAGTTCTTC.

This clone was seen a single time. The genes are TRBV6-5 and TRBJ2-7; D is uncertain. The V gene's germline CDR1 is MNHEY and CDR2 SVGAGI. The CDR3 runs 12 residues. Trimming shortened V by 7 bases and J by 4 bases, and 11 bases separated the two germline ends. The CDR3 DNA reads TGTGCCAGCACCCCTGAACAGTACGAGCAGTACTTC. Translated: CASTPEQYEQYF.

The chain joins TRBV4-2 to TRBJ2-7, with a possible D match to TRBD2 (5 bases). This CDR3 has 15 amino acids. Trimming left V 1 base short and J 0 bases short, with 10 bases between. CDR1 LGHNA and CDR2 YNFKEQ come from the germline V gene. The CDR3 loop is CASSQGRSSSYEQYF. DNA of the CDR3: TGTGCCAGCAGCCAAGGGAGGTCGAGCTCCTACGAGCAGTACTTC.

This clone was seen only once. The chain links TRBV5-6 to TRBJ1-6; 9 positions match TRBD1. Germline V lookup: CDR1 SGHDT, CDR2 YYEEEE. J was trimmed by 6 bases and V by 2 bases; bases with no gene match: 3. This CDR3 region has 15 residues. This chain's CDR3 is CASSFGQGFNSPLHF. The CDR3 coding sequence is TGTGCCAGCAGCTTCGGACAGGGGTTTAATTCACCCCTCCACTTT.

This clone showed up just once. Here the CDR3 DNA reads TGTGCCAGCAGCTTACATCCGAGGGCGGGCTACAATGAGCAGTTCTTC. This sequence encodes CASSLHPRAGYNEQFF. The V gene is TRBV11-3, the J gene TRBJ2-1; D perhaps matches TRBD2 (5 bases). CDR1 and CDR2 from the germline V gene are SGHNT and YENEEA. The CDR3 runs 16 residues. The V end lost 2 bases, the J end lost 3 bases, and 14 bases lay between the germline ends.

This clone was picked up one time. This sequence joins TRBV4-3 and TRBJ2-7; no clear D. Trimming shortened V by 2 bases and J by 3 bases, and 11 bases separated the two germline ends. The CDR3 sequence is 14 residues long. Per the germline V gene, CDR1 is LGHNA and CDR2 is YSLEER. In DNA, the CDR3 is TGCGCCAGCAGCCAAAGTCGGCGGAGCTACGAGCAGTACTTC. This codes for CASSQSRRSYEQYF.

This clone appeared once. V usage is TRBV24-1 and J usage is TRBJ1-1; 7 bases are shared with TRBD1. Germline V gene sequence: CDR1 KGHDR, CDR2 SFDVKD. The V and J ends lost 5 bases and 4 bases, in that order; junction bases with no gene match: 3. The CDR3 runs to 13 residues. The CDR3 loop reads CATSGTGGTEAFF. The CDR3 coding sequence is TGTGCCACCAGTGGGACAGGAGGCACTGAAGCTTTCTTT.

The CDR3 sequence: CASSKSGNEQYF. As DNA, the CDR3 is TGTGCCAGCAGCAAATCAGGGAACGAGCAGTACTTC. This sequence joins TRBV21-1 and TRBJ2-7; TRBD1, as called in the table, went unchecked against the DNA. TRBV21-1 is an annotated pseudogene. CDR3 size: 12 residues.

The DNA of the CDR3 is TGCGCCAGCAGCCAAGCCAGGGATTATTTGTATGAGCAGTTCTTC. This translates into CASSQARDYLYEQFF. The chain joins TRBV4-1 to TRBJ2-1, with D possibly matching TRBD1 (5 bases). The CDR3 runs 15 residues. CDR1 is MGHRA and CDR2 is YSYEKL in the germline V gene. Trimming took off 1 base at V and 8 bases at J, with 15 bases between the two ends.